Listed below are T cell receptor beta chains from one sample, sequenced in a study of T cells after yellow fever vaccination. TCRdb re-derived calls from the 5' RACE reads in MiXCR, one entry per CDR3 protein. This table holds some 200,000 distinct CDR3 sequences, approximately 11% found once. Here the sequenced sample was CD8+ T cells sorted from PBMCs, taken 15 days after the yellow fever booster vaccination. The source is a man aged 18 to 35 who received the YFV17D yellow fever vaccine. Both conserved end residues are part of each CDR3. The D gene is left open where the match is weak. Expanded clones are given a class, and other clones once, few, many or no size at all.

j_call | d_call | clone_size | v_call | cdr3_aa | cdr3_nt
TRBJ2-2 | . | . | TRBV7-3 | CASSRQTGELFF | TGTGCCAGCAGCCGACAGACCGGGGAGCTGTTTTTT
TRBJ2-4 | . | few | TRBV2 | CASTSQENIQYF | TGTGCCAGCACCTCGCAGGAAAACATTCAGTACTTC
TRBJ2-3 | . | many | TRBV7-9 | CATWTGTDTQYF | TGTGCCACCTGGACGGGCACAGATACGCAGTATTTT
TRBJ2-2 | . | . | TRBV5-1 | CASSLVRGYTGELFF | TGCGCCAGCAGCTTGGTCAGGGGTTACACCGGGGAGCTGTTTTTT
TRBJ2-1 | TRBD2 | many | TRBV6-6 | CASSYYSGGTNEQFF | TGTGCCAGCAGTTACTATAGCGGGGGGACCAATGAGCAGTTCTTC
TRBJ1-5 | TRBD1 | . | TRBV6-5 | CASSYRPDRGLHF | TGTGCCAGCAGTTACCGTCCTGACAGGGGGCTGCATTTT
TRBJ1-5 | . | . | TRBV2 | CASSEKGWDNQPQHF | TGTGCCAGCAGTGAAAAGGGTTGGGACAACCAGCCCCAGCATTTT
TRBJ2-5 | . | many | TRBV6-2/TRBV6-3 | CASKPDRGSDQYF | TGTGCCAGCAAGCCGGACCGGGGGAGTGACCAGTACTTC
TRBJ1-1 | . | . | TRBV14 | CASSPEGDTEAFF | TGTGCCAGCAGTCCGGAGGGGGACACTGAAGCTTTCTTT
TRBJ1-1 | . | . | TRBV20-1 | CSALRVTEAFF | TGCAGTGCCCTACGGGTCACTGAAGCTTTCTTT
TRBJ2-2 | . | many | TRBV11-2 | CASSLLGELFF | TGTGCCAGCAGCCTCCTAGGGGAGCTGTTTTTT
TRBJ2-5 | . | . | TRBV7-2 | CASMGLRRSQYF | TGTGCCAGCATGGGTTTGAGAAGGTCCCAGTACTTC